This record covers a single T cell receptor (beta chain). The sample originates from a study of blood T cell repertoires in COVID-19. Assay: immunoSEQ multiplex PCR; the TCRdb copy retains only in-frame clones and omits some. The sample has a few hundred thousand clones, approximately 90% seen once. The TCR originated in a man aged 25 to 40 with acute or convalescent COVID-19. The source material was peripheral blood.

The CDR3 DNA reads as TGTGCCAGTAGGGGCAGGGCGTTAAAGGCTCAGCCCCAGCATTTT. The encoded protein is CASRGRALKAQPQHF. The genes are TRBV19 and TRBJ1-5; possibly TRBD1 for D (5 bases). Germline V gene data show CDR1 as LNHDA and CDR2 as SQIVND (reference sequence). The CDR3 runs to 15 residues. The V end was cut by 6 bases, the J end by 6 bases, with 18 bases between.